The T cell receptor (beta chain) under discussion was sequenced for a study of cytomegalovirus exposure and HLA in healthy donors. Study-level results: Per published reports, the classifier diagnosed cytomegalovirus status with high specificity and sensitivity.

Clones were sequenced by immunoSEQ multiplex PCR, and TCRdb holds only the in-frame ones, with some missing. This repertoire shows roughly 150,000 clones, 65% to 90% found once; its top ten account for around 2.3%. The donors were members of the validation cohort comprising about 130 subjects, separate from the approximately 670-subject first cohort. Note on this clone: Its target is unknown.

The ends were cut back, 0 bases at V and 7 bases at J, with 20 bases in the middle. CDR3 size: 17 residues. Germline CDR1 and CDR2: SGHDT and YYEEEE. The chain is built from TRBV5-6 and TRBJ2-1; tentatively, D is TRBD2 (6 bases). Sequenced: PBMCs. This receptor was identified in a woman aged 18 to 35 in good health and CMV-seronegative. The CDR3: CASSLVPGLDIHNEQFF. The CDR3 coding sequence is TGTGCCAGCAGCTTGGTCCCGGGACTGGATATACATAATGAGCAGTTCTTC. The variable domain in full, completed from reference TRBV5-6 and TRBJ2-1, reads DAGVTQSPTHLIKTRGQQVTLRCSPKSGHDTVSWYQQALGQGPQFIFQYYEEEERQRGNFPDRFSGHQFPNYSSELNVNALLLGDSALYLCASSLVPGLDIHNEQFFGPGTRLTVL.